The clone carrying this TCR beta chain has ten or more counts. The antigen is not known. The data were taken from a study of regulatory T cells in long-lasting Graves disease. With iRepertoire HTBI primers and Arm-PCR of CDR3 regions, TCR beta libraries were built. TCRdb passed the multiplex PCR reads through MiXCR, listing each CDR3 protein once. The sample consists of about 470,000 distinct CDR3 sequences, less than 25% of them appearing once. Time point given: persistent/refractory GD, antithyroid drugs over 5 years with positive TRAb. PBMCs were the source of the RNA used for TCR sequencing. The patients were drawn from one endocrinology department in Xi'an, China. Germline CDR1 is MDHEN and CDR2 is SYDVKM. The V and J ends lost 6 bases and 2 bases respectively, with 17 bases between them. This CDR3 has 15 residues. General observations from the study: Persistent disease preferred TRBV28, TRBJ1-2 and TRBJ2-5. Persistent Graves' patients possessed reduced TCR diversity relative to recently diagnosed ones. The study found persistent patients shared more public clonotypes (2,741) than new patients (just over 950).

The sample in question was peripheral blood mononuclear cells (PBMCs), obtained when the disease was refractory, from a patient treated with antithyroid drugs. The chain carries TRBV28 and TRBJ2-7; either TRBD1 or TRBD2 may fit D (6 bases each). The clonotype was recovered from a female donor with Graves disease. The CDR3 nucleotides read TGTGCCAGCAGGGTAGGGGGGTTGGGAACCTACGAGCAGTACTTC. Translated, it gives CASRVGGLGTYEQYF.